The 17 T cell receptor beta chains below were found in one sample sequenced in a study of T cell responses to AZD1222 COVID-19 vaccine. The data were produced by immunoSEQ multiplex PCR, yet TCRdb's version contains in-frame clones alone and is incomplete. Of tens of thousands of clones in the sample, roughly 90% are singletons; the top ten hold around 28%. The specimen was peripheral blood, collected 28 days after the second AZD1222 dose. Receptor source: an adult who received the AZD1222 COVID-19 vaccine.

The V and J genes are TRBV5-1 and TRBJ2-7, with TRBD2 as a possible D gene (5 bases). This CDR3 has 14 residues. V was shortened by 2 bases and J by 1 base, with 10 bases between the two germline ends. Germline V gene data show CDR1 as SGHRS and CDR2 as YFSETQ. The CDR3, as DNA: TGCGCCAGCAGCTTACCGGGAAAATCCTACGAGCAGTACTTC. It is translated as CASSLPGKSYEQYF.

V usage is TRBV12-3 or TRBV12-4 and J usage is TRBJ1-2; D not certain. V was trimmed by 3 bases and J by 0 bases, leaving 5 bases between them. CDR3 length equals 13 residues. As DNA, the CDR3 is TGTGCCAGCAGTTTTGGGGCTAACTATGGCTACACCTTC. Its protein is CASSFGANYGYTF.

The gene calls are TRBV19 and TRBJ2-1; 14 nucleotides line up with TRBD2. The CDR3 consists of 15 residues. The V and J ends lost 6 bases and 7 bases, in that order; junction bases with no gene match: 5. The germline CDR1 and CDR2 sequences are LNHDA and SQIVND (reference sequence). The CDR3 sequence is CASRAGLAGANEQFF. The CDR3 DNA follows: TGTGCCAGTAGAGCGGGACTAGCGGGAGCTAATGAGCAGTTCTTC.

DNA for the CDR3: TGTGCCAGCAGTCCATACCAAGCGGGAGGAGGGGGTACAGATACGCAGTATTTT. It specifies CASSPYQAGGGGTDTQYF. This sequence joins TRBV28 and TRBJ2-3; TRBD2 matches at 9 bases. V gave up 5 bases and J gave up 3 bases; unmatched junction bases: 15. The CDR3 is 18 residues long. Germline CDR1 and CDR2: MDHEN and SYDVKM.

This sequence joins TRBV19 and TRBJ1-5; 7 bases fit TRBD1. Germline trimming cut 5 bases from V and 6 bases from J; bases unmatched to any gene: 10. The CDR3 length is 15 residues. Per germline, CDR1 LNHDA and CDR2 SQIVND (reference sequence). The CDR3 nucleotides read TGTGCCAGTAGTTCTCCCTCACAGGGGCCTCAGCCCCAGCATTTT. As protein: CASSSPSQGPQPQHF. The whole variable domain, remainder taken from reference TRBV19 and TRBJ1-5, is DGGITQSPKYLFRKEGQNVTLSCEQNLNHDAMYWYRQDPGQGLRLIYYSQIVNDFQKGDIAEGYSVSREKKESFPLTVTSAQKNPTAFYLCASSSPSQGPQPQHFGDGTRLSIL.

The rearrangement links TRBV3-1 (or the pseudogene TRBV3-2) to TRBJ2-7; D possibly uses TRBD1 or TRBD2 (5 bases each). Trimming cost V 2 bases and J 0 bases, with 11 bases left between them. The V gene's germline CDR1 is LGHDT and CDR2 YNNKEL (reference sequence). This CDR3 contains 15 residues. CDR3 nucleotides: TGTGCCAGCAGCCAAACCCGGGACGACTCCTACGAGCAGTACTTC. This sequence encodes CASSQTRDDSYEQYF.

The table lists this clone with a count of one. The gene calls are TRBV16 and TRBJ1-5; possibly TRBD1 for D (6 bases). CDR1 and CDR2 from the germline V gene are KGHSY and FQNENV. V lost 5 bases and J lost 5, with 16 bases in between. The CDR3 has 15 amino acids. The CDR3 bases are TGTGCCAGCAGCTCTCAGGGGTTTGGGGATCAGCCCCAGCATTTT. Protein sequence: CASSSQGFGDQPQHF.

This clone was seen once. V usage is TRBV7-9 and J usage is TRBJ2-1, with D unresolved. The V and J ends lost 1 base and 6 bases respectively, with 7 bases between them. Germline-derived CDR1 and CDR2 are SEHNR and FQNEAQ (reference sequence). The CDR3 consists of 13 residues. The CDR3, as DNA: TGTGCCAGCAGCTTAGTAGGTATCAATGAGCAGTTCTTC. Protein sequence: CASSLVGINEQFF.

A single count supports this clone. The genes are TRBV6-4 and TRBJ2-3; D gene ambiguous. V lost 3 bases and J 2 bases, leaving 9 bases between the germline ends. In germline, CDR1 is MRHNA, CDR2 SNTAGT. The CDR3 runs to 14 residues. CDR3 sequence reads: CASSERPDTDTQYF. DNA for the CDR3: TGTGCCAGCAGTGAACGACCAGACACAGATACGCAGTATTTT.

V and J are TRBV28 and TRBJ2-1, with TRBD2 identical over 10 bases. V lost 5 bases and J lost 8; bases outside the gene matches: 9. Germline V gene sequence: CDR1 MDHEN, CDR2 SYDVKM. The CDR3 is made up of 15 amino acids. The CDR3 reads CASSPDLAGEDEQFF. DNA for the CDR3: TGTGCCAGCAGTCCAGACCTAGCGGGAGAGGATGAGCAGTTCTTC.

This clone was observed a handful of times. This chain links TRBV19 with TRBJ1-5, with D possibly TRBD1 on 6 matching bases. Trimming took off 9 bases at V and 4 bases at J, with 25 bases between the two ends. This CDR3 contains 17 residues. CDR1 and CDR2 (germline): LNHDA, SQIVND (reference sequence). The CDR3 is CASGTSTYGGENQPQHF. DNA of the CDR3: TGTGCCAGCGGGACAAGTACCTACGGGGGAGAAAATCAGCCCCAGCATTTT.

The chain employs TRBV5-1 and TRBJ2-5, with TRBD2 matching 12 bases. The CDR3 is 15 residues long. The V gene's germline CDR1 is SGHRS and CDR2 YFSETQ. V shed 6 bases and J 5 bases; nucleotides not matched to a gene: 8. CDR3 DNA: TGCGCCAGCACCATCGGACTAGCGGGATCGGAGACCCAGTACTTC. Residues: CASTIGLAGSETQYF. The complete variable domain, with remaining parts taken from reference TRBV5-1 and TRBJ2-5, reads KAGVTQTPRYLIKTRGQQVTLSCSPISGHRSVSWYQQTPGQGLQFLFEYFSETQRNKGNFPGRFSGRQFSNSRSEMNVSTLELGDSALYLCASTIGLAGSETQYFGPGTRLLVL.

This chain joins TRBV6-2 or TRBV6-3 and TRBJ1-5; 10 nucleotides align to TRBD1. The CDR3 sequence is 13 residues long. Germline lookup yields CDR1 MNHEY and CDR2 SVGEGT. V shed 5 bases, J shed 9 bases, and the junction held 4 bases outside the gene matches. The CDR3 DNA follows: TGTGCCAGCAGTGACAGGGGGCAAGGGCCCCAGCATTTT. It is translated as CASSDRGQGPQHF.

Of note for this clone: The junction and the germline gene differ at one end; a read error may be behind it. This chain connects TRBV7-3 to TRBJ2-1; 7 nucleotides agree with TRBD1. The germline V gene encodes CDR1 SGHTA and CDR2 FQGTGA. The CDR3 contains 16 residues. CDR3 in amino acids: CASSLSGTAPYNEQFF. In DNA, the CDR3 is TGTGCCAGCAGCTTAAGTGGGACAGCCCCCTACAATGAACAGTTCTTC.

This clone has a handful of counts. The V gene is TRBV6-1, the J gene TRBJ1-5, with TRBD1 matching over 8 bases. The germline CDR1 and CDR2 sequences are MNHNS and SASEGT. The CDR3 consists of 15 residues. V was pared by 1 base and J by 6 bases, with 5 bases of the junction left unmatched. The CDR3 coding sequence is TGTGCCAGCAGTGAAGAGACAGGGGCCAGTCAGCCCCAGCATTTT. As protein: CASSEETGASQPQHF.

This clone has only one observation. The chain has TRBV6-5 and TRBJ1-2; 11 nucleotides match TRBD1. The trim removed 6 bases at V and 4 bases at J, leaving 4 bases unmatched. Germline CDR1 and CDR2: MNHEY and SVGAGI. The CDR3 is 14 residues long. The CDR3 DNA reads as TGTGCCAGCAGGGGGACAGGGGGGAGCTATGGCTACACCTTC. This codes for CASRGTGGSYGYTF.

The chain joins TRBV6-5 to TRBJ2-4; TRBD2 agrees at 9 bases. V dropped 8 bases and J dropped 0; count of bases not matched to a gene: 2. The germline V gene has CDR1 MNHEY and CDR2 SVGAGI. The CDR3 is made up of 14 amino acids. The CDR3 bases are TGTGCCAGCCTTAGCGGGGGAGCCAAAAACATTCAGTACTTC. Translation gives CASLSGGAKNIQYF.